Listed here are 7 T cell receptor beta chains from one sample, sequenced in a study of blood T cell repertoires in COVID-19. Using immunoSEQ multiplex PCR, the repertoire was profiled, and TCRdb retains in-frame clones only, with some absent. This table holds around 300,000 clones, roughly 90% found once. The sample was peripheral blood. All receptors derive from a woman aged 45-65 years with active or convalescent COVID-19.

This chain joins TRBV3-1 (or the pseudogene TRBV3-2) and TRBJ1-5; no clear D. The ends were cut back, 4 bases at V and 5 bases at J, with 15 bases in the middle. CDR1 is LGHDT, CDR2 YNNKEL, per germline (reference sequence). This CDR3 spans 15 amino acids. CDR3 bases: TGTGCCAGCAGCCCCCTCCCGGGGAAGGATCAGCCCCAGCATTTT. The encoded protein is CASSPLPGKDQPQHF.

The chain recombines TRBV10-3 with TRBJ1-2; the match to TRBD1 covers 8 bases. CDR1 and CDR2 (germline): ENHRY, SYGVKD. The CDR3 is 14 residues long. The ends lost 3 bases at V and 7 bases at J; junction bases unmatched: 7. CDR3: CAISDSYRGAGYTF. CDR3 DNA sequence: TGTGCCATCAGTGACTCCTACAGGGGGGCTGGCTACACCTTC.

The chain carries TRBV6-2 or TRBV6-3 and TRBJ2-1, with unresolved D. The CDR3 runs 15 residues. Trimming left V 4 bases short and J 2 bases short, with 12 bases between. Germline assignment: CDR1 MNHEY and CDR2 SVGEGT. The CDR3 DNA reads TGTGCCAGCAGTTTCCGAGCGAGAACCTACAATGAGCAGTTCTTC. Protein sequence: CASSFRARTYNEQFF.

This clone was detected a few times. The chain recombines TRBV29-1 with TRBJ1-3; D is uncertain. Germline loops: CDR1 SQVTM, CDR2 ANQGSEA. Trimming cost V 6 bases and J 2 bases, with 5 bases left between them. The CDR3 totals 11 residues. This chain's CDR3 is CSVSAGNTIYF. The DNA for the CDR3 is TGCAGCGTGTCAGCTGGAAACACCATATATTTT.

The chain employs TRBV5-1 and TRBJ1-1; tentatively, D is TRBD1 (6 bases). The V and J ends lost 4 bases and 9 bases respectively, with 22 bases between them. CDR3 length: 15 amino acids. Germline lookup yields CDR1 SGHRS and CDR2 YFSETQ. The CDR3: CASSLQGAQPLQAFF. CDR3 bases: TGCGCCAGCAGCCTACAGGGCGCTCAACCTCTTCAAGCTTTCTTT.

The genes are TRBV6-1 and TRBJ1-4; weak D call: TRBD1 (5 bases). The CDR3 sequence is 16 residues long. The V gene lost 4 bases and the J gene lost 3 bases, with 15 bases spanning the gap. The germline V gene has CDR1 MNHNS and CDR2 SASEGT. CDR3 in DNA: TGTGCCAGCAGTGCTCACTCCGCGACAGCTAATGAAAAACTGTTTTTT. The encoded protein is CASSAHSATANEKLFF.

The V and J genes are TRBV6-5 and TRBJ1-5, with TRBD1 as a possible D gene (5 bases). The CDR3 covers 14 residues. Germline V gene data show CDR1 as MNHEY and CDR2 as SVGAGI. Trimming took 6 bases from V and 2 from J, leaving 11 bases between them. CDR3 sequence reads: CASRRLQGNQPQHF. DNA for the CDR3: TGTGCCAGCAGGCGGTTACAGGGCAATCAGCCCCAGCATTTT.